The 26 T cell receptor beta chains below come from one sample, sequenced in a study of shared clonotypes between healthy human individuals. Positive CCR7 selection of CD45RO-negative cells yielded the naive CD8 cells, and terminally differentiated effector memory CD45RA+ cells were excluded. Clones were read by immunoSEQ multiplex PCR, and TCRdb kept only the in-frame ones, dropping some. The sample consists of 700,000 to 950,000 clones, roughly 96% of them appearing once. The sequencing input was naive CD8+ T cells sorted from blood. These receptors were taken from a man aged 25-45 years in good health.

The V and J genes are TRBV18 and TRBJ1-2; tentative D call: TRBD1 (5 bases). The CDR3 consists of 23 residues. V dropped 4 bases and J dropped 4 bases, with 40 bases sitting between them. Germline-derived CDR1 and CDR2 are KGHSH and LQKENI. The CDR3 bases are TGTGCCAGCTCACTAATCCACAGGTTGGTAAATCTCCTGCGACCTGATCCGATCTATGGCTACACCTTC. It is translated as CASSLIHRLVNLLRPDPIYGYTF.

Concerning this clone: The identical CDR3 is also encoded by other nucleotide sequences in the sample. This chain joins TRBV2 and TRBJ1-1, with a tentative D call TRBD1 (5 bases). Germline CDR1 and CDR2: SNHLY and FYNNEI. The CDR3 contains 13 residues. V dropped 6 bases and J dropped 0 bases, with 8 bases sitting between them. The CDR3 DNA is TGTGCCAGCAGCGGGACGGTGAACACTGAAGCTTTCTTT. As protein: CASSGTVNTEAFF. The complete variable domain, with remaining parts taken from reference TRBV2 and TRBJ1-1, reads EPEVTQTPSHQVTQMGQEVILRCVPISNHLYFYWYRQILGQKVEFLVSFYNNEISEKSEIFDDQFSVERPDGSNFTLKIRSTKLEDSAMYFCASSGTVNTEAFFGQGTRLTVV.

The J gene is TRBJ2-7, the V gene TRBV28; 8 bases align to TRBD1. Germline-derived CDR1 and CDR2 are MDHEN and SYDVKM. The CDR3 consists of 15 residues. V trimming: 2 bases; J trimming: 2 bases; junction bases outside the gene matches: 5. The CDR3 region is CASSLAQGVTYEQYF. In DNA form, the CDR3 reads TGTGCCAGCAGTTTAGCACAGGGGGTGACCTACGAGCAGTACTTC.

V usage is TRBV10-3 and J usage is TRBJ1-1; D remains unclear. Germline-derived CDR1 and CDR2 are ENHRY and SYGVKD. The ends were cut back, 9 bases at V and 1 base at J, with 9 bases in the middle. The length of the CDR3 is 12 residues. DNA of the CDR3: TGTGCCATGAGGACTCCGAACACTGAAGCTTTCTTT. It encodes CAMRTPNTEAFF.

The chain links TRBV5-6 to TRBJ2-5; TRBD1 aligns across 8 bases. CDR1 is SGHDT and CDR2 is YYEEEE in the germline V gene. The CDR3 length is 12 residues. Germline trimming cut 7 bases from V and 6 bases from J; bases unmatched to any gene: 5. CDR3 region: CASGGQGQTQYF. CDR3 nucleotide sequence: TGTGCCAGCGGCGGACAGGGACAGACCCAGTACTTC.

The chain joins TRBV6-1 to TRBJ2-2; D might be TRBD1 or TRBD2, each matching 5 bases. Trimming shortened V by 6 bases and J by 6 bases, and 17 bases separated the two germline ends. Germline CDR1 MNHNS, CDR2 SASEGT. The CDR3 loop spans 15 amino acids. The CDR3 sequence: CASRLDEGFPGELFF. The CDR3 DNA reads as TGTGCCAGCAGGTTGGATGAGGGGTTCCCCGGGGAGCTGTTTTTT.

Of note for this clone: Other DNA sequences in the sample encode the same CDR3. This rearrangement joins TRBV27 to TRBJ2-7; TRBD1 matches at 10 bases. Trimming at V came to 6 bases and at J to 2 bases, leaving 4 bases not matched to a gene. The CDR3 covers 14 residues. Germline V gene sequence: CDR1 MNHEY, CDR2 SMNVEV (reference sequence). The CDR3 region is CASSPGQGAYEQYF. CDR3 nucleotides: TGTGCCAGCAGCCCCGGACAGGGGGCCTACGAGCAGTACTTC.

Here the CDR3 reads CASSSPEERNEQFF. CDR3 nucleotides: TGTGCCAGCAGTTCCCCCGAGGAACGCAATGAGCAGTTCTTC. This chain joins TRBV11-2 and TRBJ2-1; the D is unclear. The CDR3 spans 14 residues. From germline, CDR1 is SGHAT and CDR2 FQNNGV. V was shortened by 6 bases and J by 6 bases, with 15 bases between the two germline ends. The full variable domain, rest sourced from reference TRBV11-2 and TRBJ2-1, is EAGVAQSPRYKIIEKRQSVAFWCNPISGHATLYWYQQILGQGPKLLIQFQNNGVVDDSQLPKDRFSAERLKGVDSTLKIQPAKLEDSAVYLCASSSPEERNEQFFGPGTRLTVL.

Comment on this clone: The same CDR3 is also encoded by other DNA sequences in this sample. This sequence joins TRBV9 and TRBJ2-7; TRBD1 matches 9 bases. The CDR3 is 14 amino acids. Germline trimming cut 2 bases from V and 2 bases from J; bases unmatched to any gene: 2. Germline V gene data show CDR1 as SGDLS and CDR2 as YYNGEE. The chain's CDR3 is CASSVGQGTYEQYF. The CDR3 nucleotides read TGTGCCAGCAGCGTTGGACAGGGGACCTACGAGCAGTACTTC.

The V call is TRBV13, the J call TRBJ2-3; D may correspond to TRBD1 or TRBD2 (5 bases each). The CDR3 covers 15 residues. Trimming shortened V by 5 bases and J by 0 bases, and 12 bases separated the two germline ends. CDR1 and CDR2 (germline): PRHDT, FYEKMQ (reference sequence). CDR3 DNA sequence: TGTGCCAGCAGCCTAACCCGGGACAGCACAGATACGCAGTATTTT. This gives the protein CASSLTRDSTDTQYF. The full variable domain, completed using reference TRBV13 and TRBJ2-3, is AAGVIQSPRHLIKEKRETATLKCYPIPRHDTVYWYQQGPGQDPQFLISFYEKMQSDKGSIPDRFSAQQFSDYHSELNMSSLELGDSALYFCASSLTRDSTDTQYFGPGTRLTVL.

V is TRBV7-9 and J is TRBJ1-1, with no clear D. The CDR3 contains 17 residues. The germline V gene encodes CDR1 SEHNR and CDR2 FQNEAQ (reference sequence). V was cut by 3 bases and J by 4 bases, with 21 bases left in between. DNA of the CDR3: TGTGCCAGCAGCTTGCCCGATCTTTCAAGTTTAGGCACTGAAGCTTTCTTT. This translates into CASSLPDLSSLGTEAFF.

The sample holds one count of this clone. The V gene is TRBV5-1, the J gene TRBJ2-5; 8 nucleotides line up with TRBD2. J gave up 1 base and V 0 bases, and 5 bases lay outside the gene matches. This CDR3 contains 16 residues. Germline lookup yields CDR1 SGHRS and CDR2 YFSETQ. The CDR3 spells CASSLDLAGPQETQYF. The CDR3, as DNA: TGCGCCAGCAGCTTGGACCTAGCGGGTCCCCAAGAGACCCAGTACTTC.

This sequence joins TRBV27 and TRBJ2-1, with D possibly called TRBD1 or TRBD2 (5 bases each). Germline lookup yields CDR1 MNHEY and CDR2 SMNVEV (reference sequence). The CDR3 has 14 residues. V was trimmed by 1 base and J by 8 bases, leaving 12 bases between them. For the CDR3, the DNA is TGTGCCAGCAGTTTATGGGACGCTCGTGATGAGCAGTTCTTC. Its translation is CASSLWDARDEQFF.

This clone was seen a handful of times. The V call is TRBV18, the J call TRBJ2-7; perhaps TRBD2 as D (5 bases). CDR3 size: 14 residues. Trimming removed 4 bases at V and 4 bases at J, with 14 bases between. Per germline, CDR1 KGHSH and CDR2 LQKENI. The CDR3 reads CASSLGPEEYEQYF. CDR3 DNA: TGTGCCAGCTCACTCGGTCCGGAGGAGTACGAGCAGTACTTC.

This chain connects TRBV15 to TRBJ1-4; 9 bases are a match to TRBD1. The trim removed 5 bases at V and 3 bases at J, leaving 4 bases unmatched. This CDR3 contains 15 residues. Per the germline V gene, CDR1 is LNHNV and CDR2 is YYDKDF (reference sequence). Here the CDR3 reads CATSDRQGANEKLFF. CDR3 DNA: TGTGCCACCAGCGACCGACAGGGGGCTAATGAAAAACTGTTTTTT.

The chain carries TRBV5-5 and TRBJ1-2; tentatively, D is TRBD1 (5 bases). Germline CDR1 reads SGHKS; CDR2 reads YYEKEE (reference sequence). The CDR3 is made up of 15 amino acids. The V end lost 5 bases, the J end lost 4 bases, and 18 bases lay between the germline ends. Here the CDR3 reads CASSYYSGTGYGYTF. Written as DNA, the CDR3 is TGTGCCAGCAGTTACTATTCCGGGACGGGCTATGGCTACACCTTC.

CDR3 amino acids: CASSQDRGTSGHNLAKNIQYF. Written as DNA, the CDR3 is TGCGCCAGCAGCCAAGATCGAGGGACTAGCGGGCACAATCTAGCCAAAAACATTCAGTACTTC. The chain recombines TRBV4-1 with TRBJ2-4, with 12 bases aligning to TRBD2. Germline V gives CDR1 MGHRA, CDR2 YSYEKL. This CDR3 has 21 amino acids. V shed 0 bases, J shed 0 bases, and the junction held 12 bases outside the gene matches.

The table lists this clone with a count of one. V is TRBV5-1 and J is TRBJ2-3; 10 bases are a match to TRBD1. CDR3 length equals 14 residues. Germline trimming cut 4 bases from V and 6 bases from J; bases unmatched to any gene: 5. Germline assignment: CDR1 SGHRS and CDR2 YFSETQ. CDR3 in DNA: TGCGCCAGCAGCAGGGGACAGGGGTTGGATACGCAGTATTTT. Protein sequence: CASSRGQGLDTQYF.

CDR3 sequence: CASSGVGITPSYEQYF. The CDR3 region has the DNA TGCGCCAGCAGCGGGGTTGGGATCACACCCTCCTACGAGCAGTACTTC. This rearrangement joins TRBV5-1 to TRBJ2-7; D not resolved. Germline assignment: CDR1 SGHRS and CDR2 YFSETQ. Trimming stripped 4 bases from V and 0 bases from J, with 17 bases between. The CDR3 totals 16 residues.

This clone was counted a single time. The chain is built from TRBV5-6 and TRBJ2-7; possibly TRBD2 for D (5 bases). The CDR3 has 13 residues. V lost 2 bases and J lost 6, with 12 bases in between. Germline lookup yields CDR1 SGHDT and CDR2 YYEEEE. The CDR3 spells CASSFGGSGEQYF. The DNA of the CDR3 is TGTGCCAGCAGCTTTGGCGGGTCCGGCGAGCAGTACTTC.

The chain is built from TRBV29-1 and TRBJ2-5; D tentatively reads TRBD1 or TRBD2 (6 bases each). From germline, CDR1 is SQVTM and CDR2 ANQGSEA. Between the trimmed V and J ends, which lost 6 bases and 5 bases, there was a span of 13 bases. The CDR3 spans 12 residues. The CDR3 is CSVAGEAETQYF. CDR3 in DNA: TGCAGCGTCGCAGGGGAGGCGGAGACCCAGTACTTC. Combining the CDR3 with reference TRBV29-1 and TRBJ2-5 gives the whole variable domain SAVISQKPSRDICQRGTSLTIQCQVDSQVTMMFWYRQQPGQSLTLIATANQGSEATYESGFVIDKFPISRPNLTFSTLTVSNMSPEDSSIYLCSVAGEAETQYFGPGTRLLVL.

This clone was detected only once. This chain links TRBV5-4 with TRBJ2-1, with D perhaps matching TRBD1 or TRBD2 (5 bases each). The CDR3 has 11 amino acids. Trimming removed 4 bases from V and 9 bases from J, with 8 bases in between. Germline V CDR1 and CDR2: SGHNT, YYREEE (reference sequence). The CDR3 coding sequence is TGTGCCAGCAGCACGAGGGGTGAGCAGTTCTTC. This codes for CASSTRGEQFF. The full variable domain, with the rest looked up from reference TRBV5-4 and TRBJ2-1, is ETGVTQSPTHLIKTRGQQVTLRCSSQSGHNTVSWYQQALGQGPQFIFQYYREEENGRGNFPPRFSGLQFPNYSSELNVNALELDDSALYLCASSTRGEQFFGPGTRLTVL.

A remark on this clone: Additional DNA sequences in this sample encode the identical CDR3. The CDR3 sequence is CASSFGLNTGELFF. The CDR3, as DNA: TGTGCCAGCAGTTTCGGTCTGAACACCGGGGAGCTGTTTTTT. The chain uses TRBV27 and TRBJ2-2; unclear D gene. With 3 bases removed from V and 1 base from J, the gap between germline ends came to 6 bases. Germline CDR1 reads MNHEY; CDR2 reads SMNVEV (reference sequence). CDR3 size: 14 residues.

The V call is TRBV5-4, the J call TRBJ1-2; D not resolved. CDR1 SGHNT and CDR2 YYREEE come from the germline V gene (reference sequence). CDR3 length: 16 amino acids. V gave up 4 bases and J gave up 4 bases, with 20 bases separating them. The CDR3 DNA sequence: TGTGCCAGCAGCCCTCCCGAGGGTAGGGATGGCTATGGCTACACCTTC. Translating gives CASSPPEGRDGYGYTF.

The V call is TRBV7-9, the J call TRBJ2-7, with a weak D call TRBD1 (6 bases). V was shortened by 5 bases and J by 0 bases, with 14 bases between the two germline ends. CDR3 length equals 15 residues. Germline V gene lookup returns CDR1 SEHNR and CDR2 FQNEAQ (reference sequence). CDR3 amino acids: CASSPASGHSYEQYF. CDR3 DNA sequence: TGTGCCAGCAGCCCAGCTTCGGGACACTCCTACGAGCAGTACTTC.

The chain uses TRBV19 and TRBJ1-5; D is perhaps TRBD1 (6 bases). Trimming shortened V by 10 bases and J by 1 base, and 20 bases separated the two germline ends. The CDR3 is 16 residues long. CDR1 is LNHDA, CDR2 SQIVND, per germline (reference sequence). CDR3 nucleotide sequence: TGTGCCACCCAGGGGTCGGATCCCCTCAGCAATCAGCCCCAGCATTTT. Translated, it gives CATQGSDPLSNQPQHF. The variable domain in full, with the rest retrieved from reference TRBV19 and TRBJ1-5, is DGGITQSPKYLFRKEGQNVTLSCEQNLNHDAMYWYRQDPGQGLRLIYYSQIVNDFQKGDIAEGYSVSREKKESFPLTVTSAQKNPTAFYLCATQGSDPLSNQPQHFGDGTRLSIL.